These T cell receptor beta chains were read from a single sample in a study of siplizumab effects on memory and regulatory T cells. Repertoires were generated with immunoSEQ multiplex PCR, while TCRdb's copy carries only in-frame clones and drops some. The sample has about 100,000 clones, 94% seen once. Sequencing input: Tregs sorted from blood. The receptors come from a human donor in good health. The CDR3 runs from the conserved cysteine through the conserved F or W. Each record gives: J gene, D gene, clone size, V gene, CDR3 DNA, CDR3 protein. The D gene is left open where the match is weak. Some rows mark clone size as missing; the rest say once, few, many or name a class of expanded clone.

j_call: TRBJ1-5
d_call: .
clone_size: .
v_call: TRBV29-1
cdr3_nt: TGCAGCGTTTCGAACAACTGGGGGCCCCAGCATTTT
cdr3_aa: CSVSNNWGPQHF

j_call: TRBJ2-1
d_call: .
clone_size: .
v_call: TRBV2
cdr3_nt: TGTGCCAGCAGTGTAACGGTCCTAGTCAATGAGCAGTTCTTC
cdr3_aa: CASSVTVLVNEQFF

j_call: TRBJ1-1
d_call: TRBD1
clone_size: .
v_call: TRBV5-1
cdr3_nt: TGCGCCAGCAGCTTTACTCAGGGGGAGAGGCGGGCTTTCTTT
cdr3_aa: CASSFTQGERRAFF

j_call: TRBJ2-1
d_call: TRBD2
clone_size: .
v_call: TRBV11-2
cdr3_nt: TGTGCCAGCAGCCCAGTTAGCGGGAGGGGAGGCAATGAGCAGTTCTTC
cdr3_aa: CASSPVSGRGGNEQFF

j_call: TRBJ1-1
d_call: .
clone_size: once
v_call: TRBV19
cdr3_nt: TGTGCCAGTACCCTGGGTTTCGGCTTCATGAACACTGAAGCTTTCTTT
cdr3_aa: CASTLGFGFMNTEAFF

j_call: TRBJ2-7
d_call: .
clone_size: .
v_call: TRBV28
cdr3_nt: TGTGCCAGCAGACCAAACTCGGGCTACGAGCAGTACTTC
cdr3_aa: CASRPNSGYEQYF

j_call: TRBJ2-7
d_call: .
clone_size: few
v_call: TRBV7-8
cdr3_nt: TGTGCCAGCAGCCCCCTCGCCCCCTACGAGCAGTACTTC
cdr3_aa: CASSPLAPYEQYF

j_call: TRBJ2-7
d_call: .
clone_size: .
v_call: TRBV6-6
cdr3_nt: TGTGCCAGCAGGCAGGACTCGATTGACTACGAGCAGTACTTC
cdr3_aa: CASRQDSIDYEQYF

j_call: TRBJ1-2
d_call: .
clone_size: .
v_call: TRBV5-5
cdr3_nt: TGTGCCAGCAGCTTGGTTATGACCCTGGGCGGCTACACCTTC
cdr3_aa: CASSLVMTLGGYTF

j_call: TRBJ2-1
d_call: TRBD2
clone_size: .
v_call: TRBV19
cdr3_nt: TGTGCCAGTAGTGCCGGGACTAGCGGGAGGGTAGGAGAGCAGTTCTTC
cdr3_aa: CASSAGTSGRVGEQFF

j_call: TRBJ2-6
d_call: .
clone_size: once
v_call: TRBV7-9
cdr3_nt: TGTGCCAGCAGCTACGGACAGGGAGGGTCTGGGGCCAACGTCCTGACTTTC
cdr3_aa: CASSYGQGGSGANVLTF

j_call: TRBJ2-2
d_call: TRBD2
clone_size: .
v_call: TRBV11-2
cdr3_nt: TGTGCCAGCAGCCGACTAGCGGGTTACACCGGGGAGCTGTTTTTT
cdr3_aa: CASSRLAGYTGELFF

j_call: TRBJ2-1
d_call: TRBD2
clone_size: .
v_call: TRBV14
cdr3_nt: TGTGCCAGCAGCTTTTTTAGCGGGAGCTCCTACAATGAGCAGTTCTTC
cdr3_aa: CASSFFSGSSYNEQFF

j_call: TRBJ1-1
d_call: .
clone_size: .
v_call: TRBV21-1
cdr3_nt: TGTGCCAGCAGCATCGCGCGGGCGCGGGACAGGGAGCCTGAAGCTTTCTTT
cdr3_aa: CASSIARARDREPEAFF

j_call: TRBJ1-5
d_call: TRBD1
clone_size: .
v_call: TRBV7-9
cdr3_nt: TGTGCCAGCAGCTTAGGATACAGGGGCCGGGGCCAGCCCCAGCATTTT
cdr3_aa: CASSLGYRGRGQPQHF

j_call: TRBJ2-5
d_call: .
clone_size: .
v_call: TRBV28
cdr3_nt: TGTGCCAGCATCCGGGTCGGGAAAGAGACCCAGTACTTC
cdr3_aa: CASIRVGKETQYF

j_call: TRBJ2-7
d_call: .
clone_size: .
v_call: TRBV10-2
cdr3_nt: TGCGCCAGCAGTGATACGGGACATAGCTCCTACGAGCAGTACTTC
cdr3_aa: CASSDTGHSSYEQYF

j_call: TRBJ1-1
d_call: .
clone_size: .
v_call: TRBV7-9
cdr3_nt: TGTGCCAGCAGCCCCCAGCAGGGATACACTGAAGCTTTCTTT
cdr3_aa: CASSPQQGYTEAFF

j_call: TRBJ2-7
d_call: .
clone_size: .
v_call: TRBV7-9
cdr3_nt: TGTGCCAGCAGCTTAGGAAGCGGCCAAACCTACGAGCAGTACTTC
cdr3_aa: CASSLGSGQTYEQYF

j_call: TRBJ2-2
d_call: .
clone_size: once
v_call: TRBV5-1
cdr3_nt: TGCGCCAGCAGCTTGGGGGAGTTGAACACCGGGGAGCTGTTTTTT
cdr3_aa: CASSLGELNTGELFF

j_call: TRBJ1-1
d_call: TRBD1
clone_size: .
v_call: TRBV28
cdr3_nt: TGTGCCAGCAGAGGACAGGGGAACACTGAAGCTTTCTTT
cdr3_aa: CASRGQGNTEAFF

j_call: TRBJ2-1
d_call: TRBD1
clone_size: .
v_call: TRBV28
cdr3_nt: TGTGCCAGCACCCGGACAGGGGGACTCTACAATGAGCAGTTCTTC
cdr3_aa: CASTRTGGLYNEQFF

j_call: TRBJ1-2
d_call: TRBD1
clone_size: .
v_call: TRBV5-4
cdr3_nt: TGTGCCAGCAGAAACGGAGTCCGGGACAGGGGTAACTATGGCTACACCTTC
cdr3_aa: CASRNGVRDRGNYGYTF

j_call: TRBJ2-3
d_call: .
clone_size: .
v_call: TRBV25-1
cdr3_nt: TGTGCCAGCAGGATAGTAGGGGGAGATACGCAGTATTTT
cdr3_aa: CASRIVGGDTQYF

j_call: TRBJ1-2
d_call: TRBD1
clone_size: .
v_call: TRBV14
cdr3_nt: TGTGCCAGCAGCCCCAGGGGGCCCTATGGCTACACCTTC
cdr3_aa: CASSPRGPYGYTF

j_call: TRBJ2-3
d_call: TRBD2
clone_size: .
v_call: TRBV28
cdr3_nt: TGTGCCAGCAGTTTAAGGACTAGCAGAGATACGCAGTATTTT
cdr3_aa: CASSLRTSRDTQYF

j_call: TRBJ1-2
d_call: .
clone_size: .
v_call: TRBV20-1
cdr3_nt: TGCAGCGCCCAGGGTAACTATGGCTACACCTTC
cdr3_aa: CSAQGNYGYTF

j_call: TRBJ2-7
d_call: .
clone_size: .
v_call: TRBV15
cdr3_nt: TGTGCCACCAGCAGAACCCAGGGAAAAACCTACGAGCAGTACTTC
cdr3_aa: CATSRTQGKTYEQYF

j_call: TRBJ2-1
d_call: .
clone_size: .
v_call: TRBV14
cdr3_nt: TGTGCCAGCAGCCGTGCGGGCGCGTTTCGGGGCAATGAGCAGTTCTTC
cdr3_aa: CASSRAGAFRGNEQFF

j_call: TRBJ1-1
d_call: TRBD1
clone_size: once
v_call: TRBV5-1
cdr3_nt: TGCGCCAGCAGCTTGGTCGACAGGGGGACTGAAGCTTTCTTT
cdr3_aa: CASSLVDRGTEAFF

j_call: TRBJ2-2
d_call: .
clone_size: .
v_call: TRBV27
cdr3_nt: TGTGCCAGCAGTGCACAGGCGGGACAGAACACCGGGGAGCTGTTTTTT
cdr3_aa: CASSAQAGQNTGELFF

j_call: TRBJ1-1
d_call: TRBD1
clone_size: .
v_call: TRBV10-2
cdr3_nt: TGCGCCAGCAGAGGGGGCTCTGGGTATGAAGCTTTCTTT
cdr3_aa: CASRGGSGYEAFF

j_call: TRBJ2-3
d_call: .
clone_size: .
v_call: TRBV10-3
cdr3_nt: TGTGCCATCAGTGTGGAGGGAGATACGCAGTATTTT
cdr3_aa: CAISVEGDTQYF

j_call: TRBJ2-1
d_call: TRBD2
clone_size: .
v_call: TRBV5-1
cdr3_nt: TGCGCCAGCAGCTTAGGAACTAGCGGGCTCTACAATGAGCAGTTCTTC
cdr3_aa: CASSLGTSGLYNEQFF

j_call: TRBJ2-4
d_call: .
clone_size: .
v_call: TRBV5-1
cdr3_nt: TGCGCCAGCAGCCCCACGGGAACCAAAAACATTCAGTACTTC
cdr3_aa: CASSPTGTKNIQYF

j_call: TRBJ2-7
d_call: .
clone_size: .
v_call: TRBV9
cdr3_nt: TGTGCCAGCAGCGTAGAGGTCGGGTCTTCCTACGAGCAGTACTTC
cdr3_aa: CASSVEVGSSYEQYF

j_call: TRBJ2-7
d_call: .
clone_size: .
v_call: TRBV27
cdr3_nt: TGTGCCAGCAGTGCACGGAAGGGGGGTCCGACCACCTACGAGCAGTACTTC
cdr3_aa: CASSARKGGPTTYEQYF

j_call: TRBJ2-1
d_call: TRBD2
clone_size: .
v_call: TRBV16
cdr3_nt: TGTGCCAGCAGCCAGGGACTAGCGGCTTACAATGAGCAGTTCTTC
cdr3_aa: CASSQGLAAYNEQFF

j_call: TRBJ1-2
d_call: TRBD1
clone_size: .
v_call: TRBV6-1
cdr3_nt: TGTGCCAGCAGCCGGGACAGGGTGAGAGACACCTTC
cdr3_aa: CASSRDRVRDTF

j_call: TRBJ2-5
d_call: TRBD2
clone_size: .
v_call: TRBV7-2
cdr3_nt: TGTGCCAGCAGCTTAGTTAGCGCCTTCGGGACTAGTCCCCAAGAGACCCAGTACTTC
cdr3_aa: CASSLVSAFGTSPQETQYF

j_call: TRBJ2-1
d_call: .
clone_size: .
v_call: TRBV25-1
cdr3_nt: TGTGCCAGCAGTATCTTGAGATCCCGTAATGAGCAGTTCTTC
cdr3_aa: CASSILRSRNEQFF

j_call: TRBJ2-7
d_call: .
clone_size: .
v_call: TRBV20-1
cdr3_nt: TGCAGTGCTAGTAAGTACGAGCAGTACTTC
cdr3_aa: CSASKYEQYF

j_call: TRBJ2-1
d_call: .
clone_size: once
v_call: TRBV30
cdr3_nt: TGTGCCTGGTCGGGGCCTAGATACAATGAGCAGTTCTTC
cdr3_aa: CAWSGPRYNEQFF

j_call: TRBJ1-4
d_call: .
clone_size: .
v_call: TRBV18
cdr3_nt: TGTGCCAGCTCACAAGACAGGCGAGATGAAAAACTGTTTTTT
cdr3_aa: CASSQDRRDEKLFF

j_call: TRBJ2-7
d_call: TRBD1
clone_size: .
v_call: TRBV7-9
cdr3_nt: TGTGCCAGCACCCCGCATCCCCTTGGGGGACAGGGGGGCGAGCAGTACTTC
cdr3_aa: CASTPHPLGGQGGEQYF

j_call: TRBJ2-6
d_call: .
clone_size: .
v_call: TRBV5-1
cdr3_nt: TGCGCCAGCAGCCCTCTGACCTCTGGGGCCAACGTCCTGACTTTC
cdr3_aa: CASSPLTSGANVLTF

j_call: TRBJ2-1
d_call: .
clone_size: .
v_call: TRBV7-2
cdr3_nt: TGTGCCAGCAGCTTAGTCGGAATTCTAGTAGGGACCCCCGCTGGGGAGCAGTTCTTC
cdr3_aa: CASSLVGILVGTPAGEQFF

j_call: TRBJ2-2
d_call: .
clone_size: .
v_call: TRBV7-2
cdr3_nt: TGTGCCAGCAGCTTAGCCCGGAACACCGGGGAGCTGTTTTTT
cdr3_aa: CASSLARNTGELFF

j_call: TRBJ2-1
d_call: TRBD2
clone_size: .
v_call: TRBV4-2
cdr3_nt: TGTGCCAGCAGCTTAGCGGGAGATCCGCTAAATGAGCAGTTCTTC
cdr3_aa: CASSLAGDPLNEQFF

j_call: TRBJ2-3
d_call: .
clone_size: .
v_call: TRBV5-1
cdr3_nt: TGCGCCAGCAGCTTGGGCAGGATGACAGATACGCAGTATTTT
cdr3_aa: CASSLGRMTDTQYF

j_call: TRBJ1-1
d_call: TRBD1
clone_size: once
v_call: TRBV15
cdr3_nt: TGTGCCACCAGCAGAGACTACAGGGGCACGACTGAAGCTTTCTTT
cdr3_aa: CATSRDYRGTTEAFF

j_call: TRBJ2-7
d_call: TRBD2
clone_size: few
v_call: TRBV11-3
cdr3_nt: TGTGCCAGCAGCCGGGGACTAGCTGCACCGTCCGAGCAGTACTTC
cdr3_aa: CASSRGLAAPSEQYF

j_call: TRBJ1-4
d_call: .
clone_size: .
v_call: TRBV4-2
cdr3_nt: TGTGCCAGCAGCAATAAGAATCCAAATGAAAAACTGTTTTTT
cdr3_aa: CASSNKNPNEKLFF

j_call: TRBJ1-3
d_call: TRBD1
clone_size: .
v_call: TRBV6-5
cdr3_nt: TGTGCCAGCAGCCTCGGGACAGATGGAAACACCATATATTTT
cdr3_aa: CASSLGTDGNTIYF

j_call: TRBJ2-2
d_call: TRBD2
clone_size: .
v_call: TRBV5-1
cdr3_nt: TGCGCCAGCAGCGGTTTGAGCGGGGTGAACACCGGGGAGCTGTTTTTT
cdr3_aa: CASSGLSGVNTGELFF

j_call: TRBJ1-5
d_call: .
clone_size: once
v_call: TRBV19
cdr3_nt: TGTGCCAGTGCCCGGAATTCCAATCAGCCCCAGCATTTT
cdr3_aa: CASARNSNQPQHF

j_call: TRBJ1-5
d_call: .
clone_size: few
v_call: TRBV5-1
cdr3_nt: TGCGCCAGCAGGGTGGATCCCAATCAGCCCCAGCATTTT
cdr3_aa: CASRVDPNQPQHF